This passage covers 6 T cell receptor beta chains from one sample sequenced in a study of long-term antiretroviral therapy in people with HIV (dated by TCRdb to between 2021 and 2023). Sequencing of the TRB variable region was done with the immunoSEQ hsTCRB v3.0 assay at survey level resolution. What TCRdb holds here is the immuneACCESS table cut down to in-frame rearrangements. Part of the clones is not present; checked against another copy, under half of the missing clones reflect an unresolved V gene, and the others are unexplained. The sample includes some 31,000 clones, with 70% to 90% observed a single time. The leading ten clones occupy 13% of the sample. This specimen consisted of unsorted PBMCs, obtained 1.1 years after starting antiretroviral therapy. These receptors were collected from a man younger than 35 with HIV.

CDR3 in amino acids: CASSFRVEEKLFF. DNA of the CDR3: TGTGCCAGCAGCTTCAGGGTTGAGGAAAAACTGTTTTTT. This sequence joins TRBV5-6 and TRBJ1-4, with D possibly matching TRBD1 (5 bases). The CDR3 covers 13 residues. V lost 2 bases and J lost 8, with 10 bases in between. Per germline, CDR1 SGHDT and CDR2 YYEEEE.

The rearrangement links TRBV7-3 to TRBJ2-7, with D maybe TRBD1 (6 bases). Germline values: CDR1 SGHTA, CDR2 FQGTGA. The CDR3 runs to 15 residues. Trimming shortened V by 2 bases and J by 4 bases, and 15 bases separated the two germline ends. The CDR3, as DNA: TGTGCCAGCAGCTTAGGCCCAGGGGAAGGTTACGAGCAGTACTTC. Amino acids: CASSLGPGEGYEQYF.

The chain combines TRBV19 with TRBJ1-2; D gene ambiguous. This CDR3 spans 14 amino acids. Germline-derived CDR1 and CDR2 are LNHDA and SQIVND (reference sequence). V shed 3 bases and J shed 7 bases, with 15 bases lying between them. The CDR3 nucleotides read TGTGCCAGTAGTATCTTTTCCGGGAGTGGTGGCTACACCTTC. Protein product: CASSIFSGSGGYTF. The entire variable domain, with the rest obtained from reference TRBV19 and TRBJ1-2, is as follows: DGGITQSPKYLFRKEGQNVTLSCEQNLNHDAMYWYRQDPGQGLRLIYYSQIVNDFQKGDIAEGYSVSREKKESFPLTVTSAQKNPTAFYLCASSIFSGSGGYTFGSGTRLTVV.

This chain uses TRBV18 with TRBJ1-1, with D perhaps TRBD1 (5 bases). From germline, CDR1 is KGHSH and CDR2 LQKENI. CDR3 length: 14 amino acids. V was shortened by 3 bases and J by 1 base, with 9 bases between the two germline ends. For the CDR3, the DNA is TGTGCCAGCTCACCCGGACAACAGAACACTGAAGCTTTCTTT. Translating it yields CASSPGQQNTEAFF.

The chain uses TRBV5-4 and TRBJ1-2; possible D gene TRBD1, 5 bases. The ends were cut back, 3 bases at V and 0 bases at J, with 12 bases in the middle. This CDR3 contains 15 residues. Germline assignment: CDR1 SGHNT and CDR2 YYREEE (reference sequence). The CDR3 spells CASSSAGSPNYGYTF. CDR3 coding DNA: TGTGCCAGCAGCTCGGCAGGGAGCCCTAACTATGGCTACACCTTC.

The gene calls are TRBV18 and TRBJ2-2; tentative D call: TRBD2 (5 bases). Germline V lookup: CDR1 KGHSH, CDR2 LQKENI. V was shortened by 4 bases and J by 3 bases, with 18 bases between the two germline ends. This CDR3 is built from 17 residues. CDR3 amino acids: CASSLILLGRDTGELFF. In nucleotides, the CDR3 is TGTGCCAGCTCACTCATACTTCTTGGGAGAGACACCGGGGAGCTGTTTTTT.